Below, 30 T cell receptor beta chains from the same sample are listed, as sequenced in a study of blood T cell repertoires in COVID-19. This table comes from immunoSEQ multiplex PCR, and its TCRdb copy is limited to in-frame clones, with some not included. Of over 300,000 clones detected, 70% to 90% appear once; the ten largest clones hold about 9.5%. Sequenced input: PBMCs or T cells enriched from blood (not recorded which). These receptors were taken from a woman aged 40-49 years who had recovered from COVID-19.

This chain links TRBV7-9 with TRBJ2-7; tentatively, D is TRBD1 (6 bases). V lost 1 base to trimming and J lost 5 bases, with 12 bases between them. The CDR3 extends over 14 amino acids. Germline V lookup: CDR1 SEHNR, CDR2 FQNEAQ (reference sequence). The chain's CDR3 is CASSLVQGQNEQYF. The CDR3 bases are TGTGCCAGCAGCTTAGTTCAGGGGCAGAACGAGCAGTACTTC. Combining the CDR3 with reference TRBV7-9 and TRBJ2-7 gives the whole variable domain DTGVSQNPRHKITKRGQNVTFRCDPISEHNRLYWYRQTLGQGPEFLTYFQNEAQLEKSRLLSDRFSAERPKGSFSTLEIQRTEQGDSAMYLCASSLVQGQNEQYFGPGTRLTVT.

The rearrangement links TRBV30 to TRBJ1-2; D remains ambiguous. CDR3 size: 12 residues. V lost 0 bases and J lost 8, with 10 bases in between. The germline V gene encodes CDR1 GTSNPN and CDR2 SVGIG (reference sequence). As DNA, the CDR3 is TGTGCCTGGAGTGTACTGTCCAGGGGCTACACCTTC. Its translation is CAWSVLSRGYTF. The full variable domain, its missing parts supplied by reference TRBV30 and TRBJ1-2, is SQTIHQWPATLVQPVGSPLSLECTVEGTSNPNLYWYRQAAGRGLQLLFYSVGIGQISSEVPQNLSASRPQDRQFILSSKKLLLSDSGFYLCAWSVLSRGYTFGSGTRLTVV.

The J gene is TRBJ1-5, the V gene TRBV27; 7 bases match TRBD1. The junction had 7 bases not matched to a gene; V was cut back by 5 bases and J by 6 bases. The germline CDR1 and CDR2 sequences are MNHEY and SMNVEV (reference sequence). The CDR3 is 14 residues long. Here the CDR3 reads CASSQTGDTQPQHF. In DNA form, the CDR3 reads TGTGCCAGCAGTCAAACAGGGGACACTCAGCCCCAGCATTTT.

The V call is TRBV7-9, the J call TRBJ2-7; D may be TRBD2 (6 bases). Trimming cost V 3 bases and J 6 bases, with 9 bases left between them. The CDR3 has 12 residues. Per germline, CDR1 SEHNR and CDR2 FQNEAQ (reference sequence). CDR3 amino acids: CASSFGTAEQYF. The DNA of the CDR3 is TGTGCCAGCAGCTTCGGGACTGCCGAGCAGTACTTC.

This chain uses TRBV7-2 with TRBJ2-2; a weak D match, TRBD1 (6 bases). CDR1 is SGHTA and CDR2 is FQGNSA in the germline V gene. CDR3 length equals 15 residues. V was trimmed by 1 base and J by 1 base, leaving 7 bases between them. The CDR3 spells CASSLEGGNTGELFF. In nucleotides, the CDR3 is TGTGCCAGCAGCTTAGAAGGGGGGAACACCGGGGAGCTGTTTTTT.

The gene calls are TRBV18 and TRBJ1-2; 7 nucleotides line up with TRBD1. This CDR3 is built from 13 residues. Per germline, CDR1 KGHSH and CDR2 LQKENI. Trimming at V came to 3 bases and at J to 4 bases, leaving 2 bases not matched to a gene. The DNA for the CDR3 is TGTGCCAGCTCACCGGGACAGTCCTATGGCTACACCTTC. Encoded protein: CASSPGQSYGYTF. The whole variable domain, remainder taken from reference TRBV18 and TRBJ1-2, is NAGVMQNPRHLVRRRGQEARLRCSPMKGHSHVYWYRQLPEEGLKFMVYLQKENIIDESGMPKERFSAEFPKEGPSILRIQQVVRGDSAAYFCASSPGQSYGYTFGSGTRLTVV.

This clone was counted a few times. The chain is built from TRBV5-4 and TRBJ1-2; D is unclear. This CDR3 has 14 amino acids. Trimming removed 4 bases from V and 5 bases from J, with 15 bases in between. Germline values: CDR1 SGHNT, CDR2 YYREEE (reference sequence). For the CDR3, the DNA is TGTGCCAGCAGCCTCTCGGGGATTACTTATGGCTACACCTTC. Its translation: CASSLSGITYGYTF.

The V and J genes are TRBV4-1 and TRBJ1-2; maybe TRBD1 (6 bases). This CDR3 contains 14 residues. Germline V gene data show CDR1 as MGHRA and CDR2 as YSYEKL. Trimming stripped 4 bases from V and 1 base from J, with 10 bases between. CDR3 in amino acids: CASSPGQNNYGYTF. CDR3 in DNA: TGCGCCAGCAGCCCAGGACAGAATAACTATGGCTACACCTTC.

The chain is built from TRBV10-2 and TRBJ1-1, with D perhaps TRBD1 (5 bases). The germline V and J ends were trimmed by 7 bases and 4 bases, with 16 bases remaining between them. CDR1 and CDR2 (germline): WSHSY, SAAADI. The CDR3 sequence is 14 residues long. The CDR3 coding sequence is TGCGCCAGCACTTTGACAGTGGAGGGCACTGAAGCTTTCTTT. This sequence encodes CASTLTVEGTEAFF.

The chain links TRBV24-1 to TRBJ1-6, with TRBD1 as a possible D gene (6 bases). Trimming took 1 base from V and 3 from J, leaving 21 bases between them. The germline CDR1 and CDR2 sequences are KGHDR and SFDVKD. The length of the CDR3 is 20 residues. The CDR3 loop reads CATSDFPNPGHLFYNSPLHF. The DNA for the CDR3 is TGTGCCACCAGTGATTTCCCGAATCCGGGACACCTGTTCTATAATTCACCCCTCCACTTT.

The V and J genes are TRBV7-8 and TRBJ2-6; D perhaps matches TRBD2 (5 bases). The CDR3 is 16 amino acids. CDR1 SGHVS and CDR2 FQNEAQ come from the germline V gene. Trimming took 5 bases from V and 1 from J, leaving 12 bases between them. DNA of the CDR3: TGTGCCAGCAGCCAATCTTCGGGGTCTGGGGCCAACGTCCTGACTTTC. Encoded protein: CASSQSSGSGANVLTF.

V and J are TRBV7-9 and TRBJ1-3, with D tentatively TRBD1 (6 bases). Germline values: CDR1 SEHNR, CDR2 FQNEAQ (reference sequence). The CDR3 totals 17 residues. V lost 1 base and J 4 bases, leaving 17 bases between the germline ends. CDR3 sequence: CASSLVRLGARGNTIYF. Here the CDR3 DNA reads TGTGCCAGCAGCTTAGTCCGATTGGGGGCGCGAGGAAACACCATATATTTT.

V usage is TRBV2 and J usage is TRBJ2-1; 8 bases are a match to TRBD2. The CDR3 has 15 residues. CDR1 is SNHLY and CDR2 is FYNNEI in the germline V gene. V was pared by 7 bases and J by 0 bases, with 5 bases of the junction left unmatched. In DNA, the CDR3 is TGTGCCAGCATGCGGAGCGGGGGCTCCTACAATGAGCAGTTCTTC. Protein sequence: CASMRSGGSYNEQFF.

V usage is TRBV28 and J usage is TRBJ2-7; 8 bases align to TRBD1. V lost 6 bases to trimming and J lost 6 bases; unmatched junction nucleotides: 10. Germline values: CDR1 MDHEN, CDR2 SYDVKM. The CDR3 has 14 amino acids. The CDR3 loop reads CASSLDRERVEQYF. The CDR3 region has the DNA TGTGCCAGCAGCTTGGACAGGGAAAGGGTCGAGCAGTACTTC.

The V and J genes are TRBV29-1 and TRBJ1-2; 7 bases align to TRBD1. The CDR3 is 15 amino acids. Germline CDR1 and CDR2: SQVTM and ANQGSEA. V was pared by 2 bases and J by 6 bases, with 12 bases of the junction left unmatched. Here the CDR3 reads CSVETGDSLWDGYTF. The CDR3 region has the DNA TGCAGCGTTGAAACGGGGGACAGCCTCTGGGATGGCTACACCTTC.

DNA for the CDR3: TGTGCCAGCAGCTTGGACAGGTTGACCTACGAGCAGTACTTC. It encodes CASSLDRLTYEQYF. The chain recombines TRBV11-2 with TRBJ2-7, with 7 bases lining up with TRBD1. This CDR3 region has 14 residues. The ends lost 3 bases at V and 2 bases at J; junction bases unmatched: 4. CDR1 is SGHAT, CDR2 FQNNGV, per germline.

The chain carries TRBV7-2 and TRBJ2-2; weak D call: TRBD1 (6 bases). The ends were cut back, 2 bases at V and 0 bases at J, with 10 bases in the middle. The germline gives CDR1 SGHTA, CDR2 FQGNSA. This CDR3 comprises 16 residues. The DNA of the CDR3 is TGTGCCAGCAGCTTACAGACAGGATCGAACACCGGGGAGCTGTTTTTT. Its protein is CASSLQTGSNTGELFF.

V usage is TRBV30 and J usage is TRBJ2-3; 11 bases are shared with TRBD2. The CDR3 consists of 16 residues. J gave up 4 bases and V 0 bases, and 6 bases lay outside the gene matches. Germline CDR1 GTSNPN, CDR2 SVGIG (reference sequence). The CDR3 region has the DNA TGTGCCTGGAGTGTAAATAGCGGGAGGGCCCCAGATACGCAGTATTTT. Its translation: CAWSVNSGRAPDTQYF.

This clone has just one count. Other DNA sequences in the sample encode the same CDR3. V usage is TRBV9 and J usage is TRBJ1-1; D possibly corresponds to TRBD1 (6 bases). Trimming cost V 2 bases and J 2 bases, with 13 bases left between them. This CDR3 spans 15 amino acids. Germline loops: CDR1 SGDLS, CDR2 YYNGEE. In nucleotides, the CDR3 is TGTGCCAGCAGCGTTAGCGGGGGGCTCAACACTGAAGCTTTCTTT. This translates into CASSVSGGLNTEAFF.

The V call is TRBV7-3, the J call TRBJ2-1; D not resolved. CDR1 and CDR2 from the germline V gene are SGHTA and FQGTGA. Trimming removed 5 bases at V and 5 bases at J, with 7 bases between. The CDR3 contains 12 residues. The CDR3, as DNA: TGTGCCAGCAGCCTCTCTAACAATGAGCAGTTCTTC. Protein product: CASSLSNNEQFF.

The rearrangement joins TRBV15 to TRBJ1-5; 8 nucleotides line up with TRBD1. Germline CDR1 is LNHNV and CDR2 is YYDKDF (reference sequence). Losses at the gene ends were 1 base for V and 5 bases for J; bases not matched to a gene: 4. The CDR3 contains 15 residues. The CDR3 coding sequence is TGTGCCACCAGCAGAGGAGCAGGGGGCGATCAGCCCCAGCATTTT. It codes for CATSRGAGGDQPQHF.

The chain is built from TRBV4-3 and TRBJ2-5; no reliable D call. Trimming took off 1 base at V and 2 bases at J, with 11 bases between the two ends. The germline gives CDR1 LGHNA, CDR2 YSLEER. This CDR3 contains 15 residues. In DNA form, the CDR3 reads TGCGCCAGCAGCCAAGGGTTGCGCCGTCAAGAGACCCAGTACTTC. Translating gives CASSQGLRRQETQYF.

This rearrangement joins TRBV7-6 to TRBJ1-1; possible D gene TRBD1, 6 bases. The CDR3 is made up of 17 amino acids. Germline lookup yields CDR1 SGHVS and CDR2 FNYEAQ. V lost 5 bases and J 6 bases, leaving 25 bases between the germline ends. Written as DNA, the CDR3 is TGTGCCAGCAGCACGCGTACCGACCACACAGGGACCCCTGAAGCTTTCTTT. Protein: CASSTRTDHTGTPEAFF.

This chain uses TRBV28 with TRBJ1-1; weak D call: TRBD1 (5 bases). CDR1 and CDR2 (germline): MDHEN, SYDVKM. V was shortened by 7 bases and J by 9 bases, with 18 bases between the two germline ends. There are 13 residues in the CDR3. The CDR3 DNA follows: TGTGCCAGCAAGAGTCCAGGGTATTTGCAAGCTTTCTTT. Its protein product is CASKSPGYLQAFF.

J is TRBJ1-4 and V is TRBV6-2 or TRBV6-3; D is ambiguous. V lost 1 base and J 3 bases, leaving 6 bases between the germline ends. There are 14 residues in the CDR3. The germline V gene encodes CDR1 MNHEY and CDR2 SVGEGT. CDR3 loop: CASSYLEANEKLFF. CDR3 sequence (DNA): TGTGCCAGCAGTTACTTGGAGGCTAATGAAAAACTGTTTTTT.

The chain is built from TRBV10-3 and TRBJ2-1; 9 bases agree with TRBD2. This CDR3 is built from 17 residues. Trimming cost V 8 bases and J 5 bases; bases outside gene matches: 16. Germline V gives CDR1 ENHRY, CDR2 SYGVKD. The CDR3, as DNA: TGTGCCATCCGTGGCGACCGGGGGACTAGCACGAACAATGAGCAGTTCTTC. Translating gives CAIRGDRGTSTNNEQFF.

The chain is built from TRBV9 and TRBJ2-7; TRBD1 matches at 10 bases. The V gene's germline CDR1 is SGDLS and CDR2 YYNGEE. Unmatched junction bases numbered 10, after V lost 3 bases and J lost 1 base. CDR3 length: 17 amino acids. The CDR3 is CASSAGDPGQGSYEQYF. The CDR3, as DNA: TGTGCCAGCAGCGCAGGGGACCCGGGACAGGGGTCCTACGAGCAGTACTTC.

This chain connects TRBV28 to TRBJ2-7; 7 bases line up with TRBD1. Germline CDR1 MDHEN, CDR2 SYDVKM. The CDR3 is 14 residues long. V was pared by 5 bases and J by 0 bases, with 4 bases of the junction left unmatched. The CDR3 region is CASSPRDSSYEQYF. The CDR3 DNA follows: TGTGCCAGCAGTCCCCGGGACAGCTCCTACGAGCAGTACTTC. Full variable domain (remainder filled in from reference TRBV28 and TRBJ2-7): DVKVTQSSRYLVKRTGEKVFLECVQDMDHENMFWYRQDPGLGLRLIYFSYDVKMKEKGDIPEGYSVSREKKERFSLILESASTNQTSMYLCASSPRDSSYEQYFGPGTRLTVT.

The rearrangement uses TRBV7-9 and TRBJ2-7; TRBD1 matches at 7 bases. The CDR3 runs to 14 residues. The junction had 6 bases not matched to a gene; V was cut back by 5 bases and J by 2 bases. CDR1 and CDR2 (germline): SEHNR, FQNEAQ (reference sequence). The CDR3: CASSTLTGPYEQYF. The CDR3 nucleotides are TGTGCCAGCAGCACCCTGACAGGGCCCTACGAGCAGTACTTC.

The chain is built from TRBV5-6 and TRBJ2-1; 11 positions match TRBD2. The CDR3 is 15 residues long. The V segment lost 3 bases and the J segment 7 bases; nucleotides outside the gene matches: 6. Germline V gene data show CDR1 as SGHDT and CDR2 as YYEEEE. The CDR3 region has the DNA TGTGCCAGCAGCTCCAGACGGACTAGCGGGAATGAGCAGTTCTTC. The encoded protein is CASSSRRTSGNEQFF.